This paragraph covers one TCR beta chain sequence. Its antigen is not known. Libraries were prepared by immunoSEQ multiplex PCR; TCRdb keeps only in-frame clonotypes and omits some of them. The sample has 60,000 to 80,000 clones; around four fifths are singletons. This specimen belongs to a study of cytomegalovirus exposure and HLA in healthy donors. At the level of the study: The roughly 130 validation repertoires used the same platform as the roughly 670 first-cohort repertoires, a later analysis reported. Whole-study findings and limits: High sensitivity and specificity were reportedly achieved when the classifier diagnosed cytomegalovirus status. In the 100 to 150 validation repertoires, 85% to 95% of cluster scores exceeded 0, per a later analysis. A few chains linked to CMV were shown in vitro to be specific for CMV antigens.

The CDR3 consists of 15 residues. CDR1 is SGHVS, CDR2 FQNEAQ, per germline. The V end was cut by 1 base, the J end by 2 bases, with 9 bases between. Sequencing was done on a sample of PBMCs. This TCR derives from a man aged 30-40 years in good health and CMV-seronegative. The rearrangement links TRBV7-8 to TRBJ1-3, with D maybe TRBD1 (5 bases). The CDR3, as DNA: TGTGCCAGCAGCTTAGGCCGGGGGACTGGAAACACCATATATTTT. This codes for CASSLGRGTGNTIYF. The full variable domain, its missing parts supplied by reference TRBV7-8 and TRBJ1-3, is GAGVSQSPRYKVAKRGQDVALRCDPISGHVSLFWYQQALGQGPEFLTYFQNEAQLDKSGLPSDRFFAERPEGSVSTLKIQRTQQEDSAVYLCASSLGRGTGNTIYFGEGSWLTVV.